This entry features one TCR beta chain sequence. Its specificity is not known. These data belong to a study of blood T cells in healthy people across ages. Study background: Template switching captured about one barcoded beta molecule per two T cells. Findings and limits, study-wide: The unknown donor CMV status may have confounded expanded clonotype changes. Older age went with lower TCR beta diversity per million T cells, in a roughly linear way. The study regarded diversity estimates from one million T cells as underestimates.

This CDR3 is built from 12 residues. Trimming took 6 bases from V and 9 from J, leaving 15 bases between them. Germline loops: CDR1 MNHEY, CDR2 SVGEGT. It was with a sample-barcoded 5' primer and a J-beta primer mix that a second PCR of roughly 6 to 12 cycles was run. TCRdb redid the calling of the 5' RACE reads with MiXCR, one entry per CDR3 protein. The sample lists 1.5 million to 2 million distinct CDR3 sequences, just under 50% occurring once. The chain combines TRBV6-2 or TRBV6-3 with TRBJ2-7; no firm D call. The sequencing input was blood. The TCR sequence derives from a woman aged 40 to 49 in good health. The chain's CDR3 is CASSPVLGGQYF. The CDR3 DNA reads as TGTGCCAGCAGCCCGGTCCTAGGCGGGCAGTACTTC.